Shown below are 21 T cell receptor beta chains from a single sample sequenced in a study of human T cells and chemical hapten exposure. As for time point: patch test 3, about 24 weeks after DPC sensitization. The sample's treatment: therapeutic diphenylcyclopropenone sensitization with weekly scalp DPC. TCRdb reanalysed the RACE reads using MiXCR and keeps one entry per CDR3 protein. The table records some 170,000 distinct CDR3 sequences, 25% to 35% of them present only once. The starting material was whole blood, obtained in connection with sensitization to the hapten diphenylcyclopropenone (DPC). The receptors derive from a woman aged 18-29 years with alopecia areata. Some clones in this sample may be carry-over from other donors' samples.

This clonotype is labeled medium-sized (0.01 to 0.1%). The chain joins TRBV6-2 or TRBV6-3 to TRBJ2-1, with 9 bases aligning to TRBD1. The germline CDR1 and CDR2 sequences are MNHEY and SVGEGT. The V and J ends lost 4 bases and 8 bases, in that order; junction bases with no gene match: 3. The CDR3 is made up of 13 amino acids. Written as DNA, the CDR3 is TGTGCCAGCAGTTGGGACAGGGAGGATGAGCAGTTCTTC. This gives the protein CASSWDREDEQFF.

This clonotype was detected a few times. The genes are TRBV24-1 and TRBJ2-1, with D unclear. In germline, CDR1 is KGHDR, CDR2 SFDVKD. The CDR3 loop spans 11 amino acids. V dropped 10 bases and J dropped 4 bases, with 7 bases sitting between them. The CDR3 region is CATSRYNEQFF. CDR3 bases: TGTGCCACTTCTCGATACAATGAGCAGTTCTTC.

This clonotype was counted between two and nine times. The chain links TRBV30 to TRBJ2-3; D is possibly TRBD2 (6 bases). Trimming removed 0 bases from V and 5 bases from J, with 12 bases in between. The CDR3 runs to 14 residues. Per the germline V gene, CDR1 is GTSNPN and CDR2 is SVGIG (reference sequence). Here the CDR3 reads CAWSVGGSGDTQYF. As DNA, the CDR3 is TGTGCCTGGAGTGTGGGAGGATCAGGAGATACGCAGTATTTT.

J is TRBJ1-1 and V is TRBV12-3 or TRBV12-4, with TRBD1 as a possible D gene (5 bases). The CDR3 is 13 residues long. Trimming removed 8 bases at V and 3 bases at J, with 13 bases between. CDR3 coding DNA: TGTGCCAGCCGCAGGGCGGTTGACACTGAAGCTTTCTTT. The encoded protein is CASRRAVDTEAFF.

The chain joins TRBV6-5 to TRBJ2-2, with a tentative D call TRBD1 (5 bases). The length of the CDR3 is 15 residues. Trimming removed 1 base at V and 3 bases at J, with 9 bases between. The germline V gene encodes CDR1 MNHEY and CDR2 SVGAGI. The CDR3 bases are TGTGCCAGCAGTTACTTCCAGGGTCACACCGGGGAGCTGTTTTTT. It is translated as CASSYFQGHTGELFF.

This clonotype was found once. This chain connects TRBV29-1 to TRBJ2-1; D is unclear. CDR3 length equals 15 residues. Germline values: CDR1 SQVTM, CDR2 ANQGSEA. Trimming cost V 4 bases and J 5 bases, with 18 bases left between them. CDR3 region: CSVAPGLADHNEQFF. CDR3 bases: TGCAGCGTTGCCCCAGGCCTTGCGGACCACAATGAGCAGTTCTTC.

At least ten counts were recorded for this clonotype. The CDR3, as DNA: TGTGCCAGCAACCAGGGCCAAGAGACCCAGTACTTC. Residues: CASNQGQETQYF. This chain joins TRBV5-4 and TRBJ2-5; TRBD1 is a possible D gene (5 bases). The CDR3 spans 12 residues. CDR1 is SGHNT, CDR2 YYREEE, per germline (reference sequence). V was pared by 6 bases and J by 1 base, with 7 bases between.

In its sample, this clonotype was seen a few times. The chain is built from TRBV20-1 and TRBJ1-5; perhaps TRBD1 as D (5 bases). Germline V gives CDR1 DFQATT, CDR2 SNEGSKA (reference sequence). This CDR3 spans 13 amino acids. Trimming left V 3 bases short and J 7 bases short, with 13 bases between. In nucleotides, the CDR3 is TGCAGTGCTAGGGGGCCAACCGGGCAGCCCCAGCATTTT. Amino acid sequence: CSARGPTGQPQHF.

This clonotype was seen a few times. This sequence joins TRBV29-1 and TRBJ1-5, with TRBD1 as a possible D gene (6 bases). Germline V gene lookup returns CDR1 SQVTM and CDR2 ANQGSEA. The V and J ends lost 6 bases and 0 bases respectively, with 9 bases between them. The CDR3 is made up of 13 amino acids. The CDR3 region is CSVAGDSNQPQHF. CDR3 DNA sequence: TGCAGCGTCGCAGGGGATAGCAATCAGCCCCAGCATTTT.

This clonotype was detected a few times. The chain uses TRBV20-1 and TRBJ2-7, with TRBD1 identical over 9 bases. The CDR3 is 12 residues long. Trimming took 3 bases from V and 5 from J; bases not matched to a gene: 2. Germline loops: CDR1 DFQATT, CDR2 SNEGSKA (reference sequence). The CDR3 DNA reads TGCAGTGCTAGGAGGGACAGGGACGAGCAGTACTTC. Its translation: CSARRDRDEQYF.

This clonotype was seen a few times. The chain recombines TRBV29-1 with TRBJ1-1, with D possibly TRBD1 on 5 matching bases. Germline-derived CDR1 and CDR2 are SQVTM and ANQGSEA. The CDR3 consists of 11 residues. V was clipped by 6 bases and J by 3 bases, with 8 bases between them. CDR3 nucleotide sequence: TGCAGCGTGTTCAGGGACACTGAAGCTTTCTTT. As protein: CSVFRDTEAFF.

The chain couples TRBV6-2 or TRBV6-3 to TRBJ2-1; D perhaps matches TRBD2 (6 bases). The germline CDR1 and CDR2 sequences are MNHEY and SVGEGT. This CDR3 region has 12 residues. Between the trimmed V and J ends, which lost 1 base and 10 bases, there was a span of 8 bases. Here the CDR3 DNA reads TGTGCCAGCAGTTACTGGCGGGACGAGCAGTTCTTC. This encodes CASSYWRDEQFF.

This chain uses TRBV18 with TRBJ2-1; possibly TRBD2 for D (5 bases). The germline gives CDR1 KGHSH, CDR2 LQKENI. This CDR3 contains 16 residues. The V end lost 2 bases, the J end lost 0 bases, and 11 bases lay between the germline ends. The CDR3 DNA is TGTGCCAGCTCACCAGACTATTCCAGCTCCTACAATGAGCAGTTCTTC. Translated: CASSPDYSSSYNEQFF.

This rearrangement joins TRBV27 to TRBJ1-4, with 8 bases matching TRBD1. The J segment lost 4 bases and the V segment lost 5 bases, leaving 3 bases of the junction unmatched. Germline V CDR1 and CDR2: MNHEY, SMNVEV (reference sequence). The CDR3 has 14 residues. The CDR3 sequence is CASSDRGYNEKLFF. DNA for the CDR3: TGTGCCAGCAGTGACAGGGGTTATAATGAAAAACTGTTTTTT.

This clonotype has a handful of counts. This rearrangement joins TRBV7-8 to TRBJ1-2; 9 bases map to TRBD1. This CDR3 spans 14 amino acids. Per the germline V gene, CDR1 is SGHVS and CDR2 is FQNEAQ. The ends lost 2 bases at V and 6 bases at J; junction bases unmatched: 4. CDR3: CASSLNRGLDGYTF. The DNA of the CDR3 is TGTGCCAGCAGCTTAAACAGGGGGCTGGATGGCTACACCTTC.

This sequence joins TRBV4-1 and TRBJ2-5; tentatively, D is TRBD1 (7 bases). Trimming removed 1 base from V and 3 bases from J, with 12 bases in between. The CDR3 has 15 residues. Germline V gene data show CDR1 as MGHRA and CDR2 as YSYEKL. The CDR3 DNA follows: TGCGCCAGCAGCCAAGTTCAGGGGGGCGAAGAGACCCAGTACTTC. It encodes CASSQVQGGEETQYF.

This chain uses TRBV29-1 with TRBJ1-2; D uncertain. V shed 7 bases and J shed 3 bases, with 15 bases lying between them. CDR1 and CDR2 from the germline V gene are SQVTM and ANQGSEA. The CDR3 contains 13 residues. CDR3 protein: CSAPSAADYGYTF. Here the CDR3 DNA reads TGCAGCGCCCCCTCGGCGGCCGACTATGGCTACACCTTC.

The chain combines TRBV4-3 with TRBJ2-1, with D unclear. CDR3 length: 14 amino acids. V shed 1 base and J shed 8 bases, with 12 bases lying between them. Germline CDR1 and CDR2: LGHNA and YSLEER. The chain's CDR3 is CASSQAKGSYEQFF. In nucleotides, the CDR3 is TGCGCCAGCAGCCAAGCCAAAGGATCCTATGAGCAGTTCTTC.

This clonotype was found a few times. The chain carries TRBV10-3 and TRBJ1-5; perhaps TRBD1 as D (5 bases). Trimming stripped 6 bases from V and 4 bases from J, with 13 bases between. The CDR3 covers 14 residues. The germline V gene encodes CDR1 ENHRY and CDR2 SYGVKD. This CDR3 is CAIRSGGENQPQHF. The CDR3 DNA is TGTGCCATCAGGTCCGGGGGGGAGAATCAGCCCCAGCATTTT.

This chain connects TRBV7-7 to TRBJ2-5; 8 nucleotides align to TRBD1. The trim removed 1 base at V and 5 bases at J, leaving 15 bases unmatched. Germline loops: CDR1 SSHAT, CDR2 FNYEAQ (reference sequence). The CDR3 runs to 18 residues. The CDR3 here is CASSLGPPGQDRWETQYF. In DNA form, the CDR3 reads TGTGCCAGCAGCTTAGGTCCCCCGGGACAGGACCGATGGGAGACCCAGTACTTC. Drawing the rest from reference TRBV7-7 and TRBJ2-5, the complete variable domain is GAGVSQSPRYKVTKRGQDVTLRCDPISSHATLYWYQQALGQGPEFLTYFNYEAQPDKSGLPSDRFSAERPEGSISTLTIQRTEQRDSAMYRCASSLGPPGQDRWETQYFGPGTRLLVL.

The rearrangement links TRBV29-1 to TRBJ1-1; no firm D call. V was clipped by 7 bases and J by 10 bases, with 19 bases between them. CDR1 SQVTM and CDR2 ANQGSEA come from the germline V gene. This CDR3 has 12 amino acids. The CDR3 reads CSEREERAAAFF. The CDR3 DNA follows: TGCAGCGAGAGGGAAGAGAGGGCAGCAGCTTTCTTT.